A single T cell receptor beta chain is shown here with its context. It has no known antigen specificity. Per-nucleotide qualities are absent, and no much larger clonotype sits a single base away. RNA was extracted using the RNeasy kit, and roughly 0.45 to 1 microgram was reverse transcribed with random hexamers. TCR beta CDR3 regions were amplified with the immunoSEQ multiplex PCR assay covering 54 Vbeta and 13 Jbeta segments. Bias from PCR amplification was corrected by using a synthetic template baseline for primer optimization and for computational correction. From the authors' description of their analysis: Reads were assigned to V, D and J genes according to IMGT and analyzed in immunoSEQ Analyzer, with only productive sequences retained. Clonality was computed as one minus Shannon entropy normalized by log2 of the number of productive unique sequences. For each patient and control, public and private clones were evaluated among the 100 most prevalent clones. Clones were defined as Susac-specific if absent from the healthy and MS cohorts, from 1052 published viral clones and from other ImmuneACCESS disease sequences. TCRdb reworked the public reads: Q25 trimming with fastp, MiXCR clone assembly, productive beta chains retained. Entries that share a CDR3 protein sequence are merged under the most common genes and DNA. These V and J calls rely on TCRdb rather than the paper's analysis. Within this sample are fewer than 80,000 distinct CDR3 sequences, with just under 95% of them counted one time only. The top ten constitute over 0.2% of the sample.

Taken from cysteine to phenylalanine, the CDR3 has 13 residues. Only the CDR3 portion is preserved as DNA: 39 bases, with reading frame beginning at the first base. V is pared back by 6 bases and J by 2 bases, with 10 bases lying between the germline termini. Looking up the germline V gene (reference sequence) yields CDR1 LGHDT and CDR2 YNNKEL. This sample is drawn from a study of CD8 T cells in Susac syndrome (dated by TCRdb to the late 2010s). As for the study more broadly: Repertoire sequencing was used to test whether CD8+ T cell activation and differentiation in Susac syndrome was antigen driven. CD8+ T cell repertoire clonality was compared between some 12 healthy donors, approximately 14 Susac syndrome patients and 15 multiple sclerosis patients. What the study reported, not specific to this receptor: The TCR sequencing and HLA analysis was acknowledged to have included a relatively small number of individuals.

Peripheral blood CD8+ and CD4+ T cells from healthy donors, Susac syndrome patients and multiple sclerosis patients were profiled by high-throughput TCR beta sequencing. Healthy donors were included as age- and sex-matched controls. CD8+ TEMRA cells were enriched by FACS, while bulk CD8+ and CD4+ T cells were purified by magnetic negative isolation. Blood was drawn into EDTA tubes, processed within 24 hours, and PBMCs were isolated by density gradient centrifugation. PBMCs destined for TCR sequencing were cryopreserved in liquid nitrogen and later thawed in a 37 °C water bath. Purity of sorted or isolated CD4+, CD8+ and CD8+ TEMRA cells was at least 90%.

This sequence was found in a human donor in good health. The source material was CD8+ T cells from PBMCs. Rearrangement joined TRBV3-1 to TRBJ1-2; no D gene is confidently identified. The nucleotide sequence is given as TGTGCCAGCAGTCAAACTGGAAACTATGGCTACACCTTC. Translated, this gives CASSQTGNYGYTF.